The rows below give T cell receptor beta chains drawn from one sample of a study of cytomegalovirus exposure and HLA in healthy donors. Libraries were prepared by immunoSEQ multiplex PCR; TCRdb keeps only in-frame clonotypes and omits some of them. This table holds roughly 130,000 clones, approximately 83% found once. Sequencing input: PBMCs. Receptors were obtained from a girl aged 2 to 10 in good health and CMV-seronegative. Each CDR3 is given with its conserved first and last residue. Each record gives: clone size, D gene, J gene, V gene, CDR3 DNA, CDR3 protein. D genes are given only for firm matches. Size is omitted from some rows. Given values are once, few, many or a class for expanded clones.

abundance: .; d_gene: .; j_gene: TRBJ2-1; v_gene: TRBV28; CDR3nt: TGTGCCAGCAGTCCAATGGAGAGCTCCTACAATGAGCAGTTCTTC; CDR3aa: CASSPMESSYNEQFF
abundance: .; d_gene: .; j_gene: TRBJ2-2; v_gene: TRBV11-2; CDR3nt: TGTGCCAGCAGTTCCTTCACCGGGGAGCTGTTTTTT; CDR3aa: CASSSFTGELFF
abundance: few; d_gene: .; j_gene: TRBJ1-1; v_gene: TRBV19; CDR3nt: TGTGCCAGTAGCCGCAGGGGTGAAGCTTTCTTT; CDR3aa: CASSRRGEAFF
abundance: once; d_gene: .; j_gene: TRBJ1-6; v_gene: TRBV19; CDR3nt: TGTGCCAGTAGTCTCGGACAGTCGAGCTCCTATAATTCACCCCTCCACTTT; CDR3aa: CASSLGQSSSYNSPLHF
abundance: once; d_gene: .; j_gene: TRBJ1-1; v_gene: TRBV11-2; CDR3nt: TGTGCCAGCAGCTTAGGCGTACAGGTTATGGGAAATCAAGCTTTCTTT; CDR3aa: CASSLGVQVMGNQAFF
abundance: .; d_gene: .; j_gene: TRBJ2-7; v_gene: TRBV6-1; CDR3nt: TGTGCCAGCGAGGGAGCGGAGCACTACGAGCAGTACTTC; CDR3aa: CASEGAEHYEQYF
abundance: .; d_gene: .; j_gene: TRBJ1-2; v_gene: TRBV28; CDR3nt: TGTGCCAGCAGTTTCCCCCGGACAGTCATCTATGGCTACACCTTC; CDR3aa: CASSFPRTVIYGYTF
abundance: once; d_gene: TRBD2; j_gene: TRBJ2-7; v_gene: TRBV7-9; CDR3nt: TGTGCCAGCAGCTTGACGACTAGCGGGGATGGTTACGAGCAGTACTTC; CDR3aa: CASSLTTSGDGYEQYF
abundance: .; d_gene: .; j_gene: TRBJ2-1; v_gene: TRBV30; CDR3nt: TGTGCCTGGAGTGTTGACAGATACAATGAGCAGTTCTTC; CDR3aa: CAWSVDRYNEQFF
abundance: .; d_gene: TRBD1; j_gene: TRBJ2-7; v_gene: TRBV5-1; CDR3nt: TGCGCCAGCAGCTTTGACAGGGGCTACGAGCAGTACTTC; CDR3aa: CASSFDRGYEQYF
abundance: .; d_gene: .; j_gene: TRBJ1-5; v_gene: TRBV6-1; CDR3nt: TGTGCCAGCAGTGAAAGCGGTCAGCCCCAGCATTTT; CDR3aa: CASSESGQPQHF
abundance: .; d_gene: TRBD1; j_gene: TRBJ1-5; v_gene: TRBV4-1; CDR3nt: TGCGCCAGCAGCCTGGGGACAGCAAATCAGCCCCAGCATTTT; CDR3aa: CASSLGTANQPQHF
abundance: .; d_gene: TRBD1; j_gene: TRBJ1-6; v_gene: TRBV5-1; CDR3nt: TGCGCCAGCAGCGGGTATCCCGGGACAGGGGAGGTGAATTCACCCCTCCACTTT; CDR3aa: CASSGYPGTGEVNSPLHF
abundance: .; d_gene: TRBD2; j_gene: TRBJ2-2; v_gene: TRBV7-3; CDR3nt: TGTGCCAGCAGCTCGACTAGCGGGGGGGCAGGCGGGGAGCTGTTTTTT; CDR3aa: CASSSTSGGAGGELFF
abundance: .; d_gene: .; j_gene: TRBJ1-4; v_gene: TRBV18; CDR3nt: TGTGCCAGCTCACCACCGGGACTACAGCATTCAACTAATGAAAAACTGTTTTTT; CDR3aa: CASSPPGLQHSTNEKLFF
abundance: .; d_gene: TRBD1; j_gene: TRBJ2-7; v_gene: TRBV11-2; CDR3nt: TGTGCCAGCAGCCCCGCCGGGACAGGATACGAGCAGTACTTC; CDR3aa: CASSPAGTGYEQYF
abundance: .; d_gene: .; j_gene: TRBJ1-1; v_gene: TRBV5-1; CDR3nt: TGCGCCAGCAGCTTGGAAGAGACAGGAGAAGCTTTCTTT; CDR3aa: CASSLEETGEAFF
abundance: .; d_gene: .; j_gene: TRBJ2-5; v_gene: TRBV19; CDR3nt: TGTGCCAGTAGTATAGTCGTGGGAGCGGGACAATCGGAGACCCAGTACTTC; CDR3aa: CASSIVVGAGQSETQYF
abundance: .; d_gene: TRBD2; j_gene: TRBJ2-1; v_gene: TRBV10-3; CDR3nt: TGTGCCATCAGTGTTAACCCGGGACTAGCGAACAATGAGCAGTTCTTC; CDR3aa: CAISVNPGLANNEQFF
abundance: .; d_gene: .; j_gene: TRBJ2-7; v_gene: TRBV28; CDR3nt: TGTGCCAGCACTCTAGACAGGACGACCTTAACGACAGACTTC; CDR3aa: CASTLDRTTLTTDF
abundance: .; d_gene: TRBD2; j_gene: TRBJ2-1; v_gene: TRBV11-2; CDR3nt: TGTGCCAGCAGCTCCCTTGAATTTGGGGGGGACTCCTACAATGAGCAGTTCTTC; CDR3aa: CASSSLEFGGDSYNEQFF
abundance: .; d_gene: .; j_gene: TRBJ1-1; v_gene: TRBV4-2; CDR3nt: TGTGCCAGCAGCCAAGCGGACAGAATAGCGAACACTGAAGCTTTCTTT; CDR3aa: CASSQADRIANTEAFF
abundance: .; d_gene: .; j_gene: TRBJ2-7; v_gene: TRBV7-2; CDR3nt: TGTGCCAGCAGCCCACCCGGGGGCTACGAGCAGTACTTC; CDR3aa: CASSPPGGYEQYF
abundance: .; d_gene: .; j_gene: TRBJ2-7; v_gene: TRBV7-2; CDR3nt: TGTGCCAGCAGCCTTAGGAGCGACAGCCCCTACGAGCAGTACTTC; CDR3aa: CASSLRSDSPYEQYF
abundance: .; d_gene: .; j_gene: TRBJ2-2; v_gene: TRBV6-5; CDR3nt: TGTGCCAGCAATACAGGGCCGAACACCGGGGAGCTGTTTTTT; CDR3aa: CASNTGPNTGELFF
abundance: .; d_gene: TRBD1; j_gene: TRBJ1-2; v_gene: TRBV11-2; CDR3nt: TGTGCCAGCAGCTTAATGCAGGGGGGCCGCTATGGCTACACCTTC; CDR3aa: CASSLMQGGRYGYTF
abundance: .; d_gene: .; j_gene: TRBJ1-2; v_gene: TRBV12-2; CDR3nt: TGTGCAAGTCGCCCCGGGCGGGGGGCGAAAGTTTCTGGCTACACCTTC; CDR3aa: CASRPGRGAKVSGYTF
abundance: .; d_gene: .; j_gene: TRBJ1-3; v_gene: TRBV7-6; CDR3nt: TGTGCCAGCAGCGTATCAGGGGATTCTGGAAACACCATATATTTT; CDR3aa: CASSVSGDSGNTIYF
abundance: .; d_gene: TRBD2; j_gene: TRBJ2-7; v_gene: TRBV28; CDR3nt: TGTGCCAGCACCTCAACTAGCGGGAAACCCTACGAGCAGTACTTC; CDR3aa: CASTSTSGKPYEQYF